This record covers a single T cell receptor beta chain. This entry belongs to a study of CD8+ T cells in alopecia areata. The wider study: Severity in treated patients was scored by percentage of scalp area affected.

Noted treatment: oral pan-JAK inhibitor, 5-10 mg twice daily. Investigators isolated RNA and reverse transcribed it into cDNA to act as the sequencing template. Measured with immunoSEQ multiplex PCR; TCRdb has only the in-frame clones, and not every one. The data hold under 350,000 clones, with 55% to 70% observed a single time. With V trimmed by 3 bases and J by 5 bases, 6 bases remained unmatched. The CDR3 runs 15 residues. Germline-derived CDR1 and CDR2 are SGHNT and YYREEE (reference sequence). This sequence joins TRBV5-4 and TRBJ2-5, with 11 bases that match TRBD2. Sample: CD4+ T cells sorted from blood, taken at week 24, from a patient treated with tofacitinib. The TCR comes from a human donor with alopecia areata. CDR3 DNA sequence: TGTGCCAGCAGCTCATTAGCGGGGGGGCCGGAGACCCAGTACTTC. Translated, it gives CASSSLAGGPETQYF.